This T cell receptor (beta chain) is drawn from a study of T cells in Graves' hyperthyroidism and ophthalmopathy. The V and J ends lost 0 bases and 7 bases respectively, with 12 bases between them. Germline V gene sequence: CDR1 KGHSH, CDR2 LQKENI. CDR3 length: 14 residues. Regarding the study as a whole: From stable hyperthyroidism, ophthalmopathy was set apart by a 13 V-J model.

Researchers amplified the TCR beta CDR3 regions from RNA transcripts. Carried out on the TCR CDR3, a first-round RT-PCR used the HTBI primer set. TCRdb re-called the multiplex PCR reads through MiXCR, storing one row per CDR3 protein. Seen here are about 280,000 distinct CDR3 sequences, around a quarter observed once, and the top ten hold about 30%. This clonotype has ten or more counts. Its antigen is unknown. The chain recombines TRBV18 with TRBJ1-1; D is ambiguous. Input material: blood. The receptor comes from a man aged 40-55 years with Graves' hyperthyroidism that later progressed to Graves' ophthalmopathy. The CDR3 loop reads CASSPPGTAGEAFF. The CDR3 DNA is TGTGCCAGCTCACCACCAGGTACGGCGGGTGAAGCTTTCTTT.